A single sample gave rise to the 20 T cell receptor beta chains below, sequenced in a study of T cell repertoires in cytomegalovirus infection. One entry per CDR3 protein results from TCRdb running MiXCR on the reads. In the table there are 500,000 or so distinct CDR3 sequences, 15% to 20% of which are singletons. The sequencing input was CD8+ T cells from PBMCs. All receptors come from a human donor in good health (CMV status not recorded). Some clones in this sample may be carry-over from other donors' samples.

This clonotype was detected ten times or more. The rearrangement joins TRBV7-6 to TRBJ1-1; D may be TRBD1 (6 bases). Trimming pared 1 base from V and 3 bases from J, leaving 15 bases between. CDR3 length: 16 residues. Germline assignment: CDR1 SGHVS and CDR2 FNYEAQ. CDR3 sequence: CASSLGTQGRDTEAFF. The CDR3 nucleotides read TGTGCCAGCAGCTTAGGAACGCAGGGGCGCGACACTGAAGCTTTCTTT.

Comment on this clonotype: Given a much more abundant clone one base away, this may be a read error. This chain links TRBV6-1 with TRBJ2-3; 11 nucleotides agree with TRBD1. J lost 8 bases, V lost 1 base, and 8 bases had no gene match. The germline CDR1 and CDR2 sequences are MNHNS and SASEGT. This CDR3 contains 16 residues. CDR3 protein: CASSEGDRGWVGTQYF. For the CDR3, the DNA is TGTGCCAGCAGTGAAGGGGACAGGGGGTGGGTAGGTACGCAGTATTTT.

This clonotype was seen more than once but under ten times. J is TRBJ1-2 and V is TRBV6-1, with a weak D call TRBD1 (5 bases). This CDR3 is built from 12 residues. Germline-derived CDR1 and CDR2 are MNHNS and SASEGT. Trimming stripped 5 bases from V and 8 bases from J, with 12 bases between. The CDR3: CASSPGGWGYTF. The CDR3 DNA reads TGTGCCAGCAGTCCGGGGGGTTGGGGCTACACCTTC.

In its sample, this clonotype was seen many times. V gene TRBV28 combines with J gene TRBJ2-3, with 10 bases aligning to TRBD2. The CDR3 has 16 residues. The junction had 11 bases not matched to a gene; V was cut back by 6 bases and J by 5 bases. Looked up from germline, CDR1 is MDHEN and CDR2 is SYDVKM. CDR3 nucleotide sequence: TGTGCCAGCAGCCCCCTTCTAGCGGGAGAGGTAGATACGCAGTATTTT. Translated, it gives CASSPLLAGEVDTQYF.

The chain employs TRBV6-6 and TRBJ1-4; D is uncertain. The length of the CDR3 is 14 residues. Trimming shortened V by 7 bases and J by 7 bases, and 16 bases separated the two germline ends. Germline loops: CDR1 MNHNY, CDR2 SVGAGI (reference sequence). For the CDR3, the DNA is TGTGCCAGCACGTTACGGGATTCATCTGAAAAACTGTTTTTT. As protein: CASTLRDSSEKLFF.

In its sample, this clonotype was seen a few times. This chain joins TRBV6-5 and TRBJ1-1, with D possibly being TRBD1 (5 bases). V was clipped by 0 bases and J by 5 bases, with 10 bases between them. The CDR3 consists of 14 residues. The germline gives CDR1 MNHEY, CDR2 SVGAGI. The CDR3 DNA follows: TGTGCCAGCAGTTACTCGTTGGGGGGAACTGAAGCTTTCTTT. Protein sequence: CASSYSLGGTEAFF.

This clonotype has only a few counts. The V gene is TRBV9, the J gene TRBJ2-1; tentative D call: TRBD2 (6 bases). Between the trimmed V and J ends, which lost 3 bases and 6 bases, there was a span of 7 bases. The CDR3 extends over 12 amino acids. Per germline, CDR1 SGDLS and CDR2 YYNGEE. The CDR3 DNA follows: TGTGCCAGCAGCGGGGACTCCAATGAGCAGTTCTTC. Amino acid sequence: CASSGDSNEQFF.

This clonotype turned up a few times. V gene TRBV5-6 combines with J gene TRBJ1-5, with a tentative D call TRBD1 (6 bases). Trimming left V 2 bases short and J 5 bases short, with 11 bases between. The germline V gene encodes CDR1 SGHDT and CDR2 YYEEEE. This CDR3 is built from 14 residues. DNA of the CDR3: TGTGCCAGCAGCTTCGGGACAACAGATCAGCCCCAGCATTTT. The encoded protein is CASSFGTTDQPQHF.

This clonotype showed up many times. The chain couples TRBV19 to TRBJ1-5, with a possible D match to TRBD1 (5 bases). The CDR3 totals 14 residues. Germline assignment: CDR1 LNHDA and CDR2 SQIVND (reference sequence). V was trimmed by 7 bases and J by 3 bases, leaving 13 bases between them. The CDR3 DNA reads TGTGCCAGTACCCTTGACAGACCCAATCAGCCCCAGCATTTT. As protein: CASTLDRPNQPQHF.

J is TRBJ1-5 and V is TRBV30, with D unresolved. The CDR3 contains 12 residues. The ends were cut back, 7 bases at V and 4 bases at J, with 11 bases in the middle. Per the germline V gene, CDR1 is GTSNPN and CDR2 is SVGIG (reference sequence). CDR3 sequence reads: CAFSSGNQPQHF. CDR3 nucleotide sequence: TGTGCCTTTTCGAGCGGGAATCAGCCCCAGCATTTT. The variable domain in full, completed from reference TRBV30 and TRBJ1-5, reads SQTIHQWPATLVQPVGSPLSLECTVEGTSNPNLYWYRQAAGRGLQLLFYSVGIGQISSEVPQNLSASRPQDRQFILSSKKLLLSDSGFYLCAFSSGNQPQHFGDGTRLSIL.

This clonotype was picked up many times. The chain couples TRBV27 to TRBJ2-7, with TRBD2 matching 12 bases. The CDR3 has 16 residues. CDR1 and CDR2 (germline): MNHEY, SMNVEV (reference sequence). J lost 7 bases, V lost 6 bases, and 13 bases had no gene match. The CDR3, as DNA: TGTGCCAGCAGAAGCCCTCTACTAGCGGGAGGCTGGGAGCAGTACTTC. It yields the protein CASRSPLLAGGWEQYF.

This clonotype came up many times. The chain uses TRBV7-8 and TRBJ1-5; a possible D gene is TRBD1 (5 bases). V shed 4 bases and J shed 1 base, with 11 bases lying between them. The length of the CDR3 is 15 residues. The germline gives CDR1 SGHVS, CDR2 FQNEAQ. The CDR3 coding sequence is TGTGCCAGCAGCTCCACGGGGGTGAGCAATCAGCCCCAGCATTTT. Residues: CASSSTGVSNQPQHF.

The chain combines TRBV5-6 with TRBJ1-1; D is ambiguous. CDR1 and CDR2 from the germline V gene are SGHDT and YYEEEE. Trimming took off 0 bases at V and 4 bases at J, with 7 bases between the two ends. The CDR3 totals 13 residues. The CDR3 loop is CASSLEASTEAFF. The CDR3 region has the DNA TGTGCCAGCAGCTTGGAGGCGAGCACTGAAGCTTTCTTT.

This clonotype was seen more than once but under ten times. The gene calls are TRBV18 and TRBJ2-1; maybe TRBD2 (6 bases). The CDR3 covers 13 residues. V was clipped by 2 bases and J by 10 bases, with 12 bases between them. In germline, CDR1 is KGHSH, CDR2 LQKENI. The CDR3 here is CASSPWDSSEQFF. The CDR3 DNA sequence: TGTGCCAGCTCACCATGGGACTCCTCCGAGCAGTTCTTC.

The genes are TRBV28 and TRBJ1-3, with a weak D call TRBD1 (6 bases). V was shortened by 5 bases and J by 0 bases, with 11 bases between the two germline ends. The CDR3 is 15 amino acids. Germline V gene data show CDR1 as MDHEN and CDR2 as SYDVKM. The DNA of the CDR3 is TGTGCCAGCAGTCGGGACACCTACTCTGGAAACACCATATATTTT. It is translated as CASSRDTYSGNTIYF.

The CDR3 bases are TGTGCCAGCAGCCCTCCGGGACAGGGGATCCATGAGCAGTTCTTC. This sequence encodes CASSPPGQGIHEQFF. The chain employs TRBV27 and TRBJ2-1; 10 bases line up with TRBD1. After removal of 6 bases from V and 8 bases from J, the junction contained 10 bases not matched to a gene. The CDR3 spans 15 residues. The germline gives CDR1 MNHEY, CDR2 SMNVEV (reference sequence).

This clonotype was observed many times. J is TRBJ2-3 and V is TRBV7-2; unclear D gene. The V end was cut by 1 base, the J end by 7 bases, with 21 bases between. The germline V gene encodes CDR1 SGHTA and CDR2 FQGNSA. This CDR3 region has 17 residues. The CDR3 bases are TGTGCCAGCAGCTTAGGACCGCCCTTCGCCGAAACTTATACGCAGTATTTT. It is translated as CASSLGPPFAETYTQYF.

In its sample, this clonotype was seen a few times. The chain carries TRBV27 and TRBJ2-4; D uncertain. Germline assignment: CDR1 MNHEY and CDR2 SMNVEV (reference sequence). The CDR3 extends over 14 amino acids. The germline V and J ends were trimmed by 0 bases and 7 bases, with 10 bases remaining between them. DNA for the CDR3: TGTGCCAGCAGTTTATCGGGCAGGTGGAACATTCAGTACTTC. Encoded protein: CASSLSGRWNIQYF.

The chain joins TRBV7-8 to TRBJ2-1; a possible D gene is TRBD2 (6 bases). The CDR3 consists of 16 residues. V was clipped by 5 bases and J by 6 bases, with 20 bases between them. Germline CDR1 is SGHVS and CDR2 is FQNEAQ. This CDR3 reads CASSPGGSRRGNEQFF. CDR3 bases: TGTGCCAGCAGCCCTGGGGGGTCACGGAGGGGCAATGAGCAGTTCTTC.

A few counts support this clonotype. This sequence joins TRBV19 and TRBJ1-1, with D perhaps TRBD1 (6 bases). Germline values: CDR1 LNHDA, CDR2 SQIVND (reference sequence). V was clipped by 2 bases and J by 6 bases, with 25 bases between them. This CDR3 is built from 18 residues. CDR3 DNA: TGTGCCAGTAGTATACGGGGGCCAGGGGATAGACCAGTGTCTGAAGCTTTCTTT. It encodes CASSIRGPGDRPVSEAFF.